This T cell receptor beta chain was captured in a study of radiation and T cells in renal cell carcinoma. Specified time point: blood 4 weeks post-SBRT, at nephrectomy. Treatment noted: 15 Gy SBRT to primary tumor, nephrectomy 4 weeks later. Nephrectomy followed 15 Gy stereotactic body radiation by 4 weeks. Generated by immunoSEQ multiplex PCR, the TCRdb table keeps only in-frame clones and is missing some. The sample holds about 83,000 clones, less than 90% seen once. Looked up from germline, CDR1 is MNHNS and CDR2 is SASEGT. The CDR3 sequence is 14 residues long. This chain connects TRBV6-1 to TRBJ2-5; D is possibly TRBD1 (6 bases). The end of the DNA fits TRBJ2-7 better, so the J call may be wrong. Material: blood, obtained from a patient whose treatment included radiotherapy and nephrectomy. The source is a woman aged 60-75 years with renal cell carcinoma. Here the CDR3 DNA reads TGTGCCAGCAGTGGACAGGCTGGGTTCTACGAGCAGTACTTC. As protein: CASSGQAGFYEQYF.